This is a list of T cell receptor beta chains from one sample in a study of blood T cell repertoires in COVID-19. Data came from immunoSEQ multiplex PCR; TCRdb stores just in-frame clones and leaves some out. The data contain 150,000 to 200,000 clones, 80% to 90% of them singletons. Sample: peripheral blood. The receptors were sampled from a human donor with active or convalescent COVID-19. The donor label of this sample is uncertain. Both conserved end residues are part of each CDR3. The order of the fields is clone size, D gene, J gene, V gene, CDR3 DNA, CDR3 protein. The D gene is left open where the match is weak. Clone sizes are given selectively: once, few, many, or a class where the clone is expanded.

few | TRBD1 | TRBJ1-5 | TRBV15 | TGTGCCACCAGTAAGGACAGGGGGCTCGGTCAGCCCCAGCATTTT | CATSKDRGLGQPQHF
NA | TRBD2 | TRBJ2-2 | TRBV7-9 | TGTGCCAGCAGCTCCCCGACTAGCGGGAGAGAATATGGGGAGCTGTTTTTT | CASSSPTSGREYGELFF
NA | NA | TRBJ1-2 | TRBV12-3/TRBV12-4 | TGTGCCAGCAGTATACAAGGGGATGGCTACACCTTC | CASSIQGDGYTF
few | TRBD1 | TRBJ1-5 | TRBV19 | TGTGCCAGTAAAGACAGGGTATACCAGCCCCAGCATTTT | CASKDRVYQPQHF
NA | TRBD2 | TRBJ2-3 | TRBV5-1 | TGCGCCAGCAGCCCCGGACTAGCGGGACCCGCCCCCACAGATACGCAGTATTTT | CASSPGLAGPAPTDTQYF
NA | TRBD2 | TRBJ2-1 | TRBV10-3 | TGTGCCATCAGTGAGTCTGGAGCGGGGGGGGCGTACAATGAGCAGTTCTTC | CAISESGAGGAYNEQFF
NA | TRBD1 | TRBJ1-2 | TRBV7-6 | TGTGCCAGCAGCTTAGGACAGGGGAGGATTGGAGGCTACACCTTC | CASSLGQGRIGGYTF
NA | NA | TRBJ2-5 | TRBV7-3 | TGTGCCAGCAGCCCTGGGGGGGCCCAGGAGAAGACCCAGTACTTC | CASSPGGAQEKTQYF
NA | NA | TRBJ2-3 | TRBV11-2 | TGTGCCAGCAGCTTATCATTACGGGGGGCTAGGGATACGCAGTATTTT | CASSLSLRGARDTQYF
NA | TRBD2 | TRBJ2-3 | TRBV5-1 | TGCGCCAGCAGGACCGGACTAGCGGGGGGGCCGAGAACAGATACGCAGTATTTT | CASRTGLAGGPRTDTQYF
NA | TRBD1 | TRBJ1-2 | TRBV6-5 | TGTGCCAGCACCCCCTCGGTGGCAGGGGGGTATGGCTACACCTTC | CASTPSVAGGYGYTF
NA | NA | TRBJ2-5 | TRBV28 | TGTGCCAGCAGTCGAGAAGAGACCCAGTACTTC | CASSREETQYF
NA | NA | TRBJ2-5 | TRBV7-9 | TGTGCCAGCAGCTCCGGAGGGGAGACCCAGTACTTC | CASSSGGETQYF
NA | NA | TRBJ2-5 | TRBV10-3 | TGTGCCATCCAAGCGGGCCCTCTCCAAGAGACCCAGTACTTC | CAIQAGPLQETQYF
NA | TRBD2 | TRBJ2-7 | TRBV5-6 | TGTGCCAGCAGCTTCGTCGAGTCTAGCGGCTACGAGCAGTACTTC | CASSFVESSGYEQYF
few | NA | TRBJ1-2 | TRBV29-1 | TGCAGCGTTGGGTTTGATGCGAATCCCGTTAACTATGAGTATGGCTACACCTTC | CSVGFDANPVNYEYGYTF
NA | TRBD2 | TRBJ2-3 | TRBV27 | TGTGCCAGCAGCGTCGGGACTAGCGGGGACACAGATACGCAGTATTTT | CASSVGTSGDTDTQYF
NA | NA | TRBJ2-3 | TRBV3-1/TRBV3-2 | TGTGCCAGCAGCCCCCTCAGGGCAGATACGCAGTATTTT | CASSPLRADTQYF
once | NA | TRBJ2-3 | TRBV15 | TGTGCCACCAGCGAAGGGGTTCCCACCGGCACAGATACGCAGTATTTT | CATSEGVPTGTDTQYF
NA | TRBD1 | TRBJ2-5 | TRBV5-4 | TGTGCCAGCAGCATGGCCGGGACAGGGGTAGAGACCCAGTACTTC | CASSMAGTGVETQYF
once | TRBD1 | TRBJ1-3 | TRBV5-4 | TGTGCCAGCAGCTACCCTGACAGGGAAAACACCATATATTTT | CASSYPDRENTIYF
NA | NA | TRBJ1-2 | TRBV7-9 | TGTGCCAGCAGCCCCCCAGGAGGCCAGGGGAGCGGCTACACCTTC | CASSPPGGQGSGYTF
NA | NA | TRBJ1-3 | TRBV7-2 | TGTGCCAGCAGCCCATCCCAGGGAATAGGTGGAAACACCATATATTTT | CASSPSQGIGGNTIYF
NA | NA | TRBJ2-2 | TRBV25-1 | TGTGCCAGCAGTGAATTCGGGACAATGGCCGGGGAGCTGTTTTTT | CASSEFGTMAGELFF
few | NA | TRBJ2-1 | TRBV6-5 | TGTGCCAGCAGTTGGCGTCTAGCCAATGAGCAGTTCTTC | CASSWRLANEQFF
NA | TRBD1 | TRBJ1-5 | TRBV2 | TGTGCCAGCAGGGGGGACAGCTCTAATCAGCCCCAGCATTTT | CASRGDSSNQPQHF
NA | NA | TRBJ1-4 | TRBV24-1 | TGTGCCACCAGTGATCCGAATGAAAAACTGTTTTTT | CATSDPNEKLFF
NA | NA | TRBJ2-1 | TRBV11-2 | TGTGCCAGCAGCATTGGACTGGGGGGAGGAGAGCAGTTCTTC | CASSIGLGGGEQFF
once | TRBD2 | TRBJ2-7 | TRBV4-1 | TGCGCCAGCAGCCAAGTCCTAAGCGGGAGCGTCGAGCAGTACTTC | CASSQVLSGSVEQYF
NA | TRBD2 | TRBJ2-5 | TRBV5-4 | TGTGCCAGCAGCTTGGCGGCTAGCGGGGGGGCCCAGTACTTC | CASSLAASGGAQYF
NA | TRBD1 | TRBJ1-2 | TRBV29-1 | TGCAGCGTCGCGGACAGGGCGGGGGATGGCTACACCTTC | CSVADRAGDGYTF
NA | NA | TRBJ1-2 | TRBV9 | TGTGCCAGCAGCGTAGAAGTAGGGAGGACCCTCACCTATGGCTACACCTTC | CASSVEVGRTLTYGYTF
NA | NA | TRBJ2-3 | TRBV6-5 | TGTGCCAGCAGTTCACAGGGTAGGGGCACAGATACGCAGTATTTT | CASSSQGRGTDTQYF
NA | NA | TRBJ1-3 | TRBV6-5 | TGTGCCAGCAGGCTGACAGAGCTCTCTGGAAACACCATATATTTT | CASRLTELSGNTIYF
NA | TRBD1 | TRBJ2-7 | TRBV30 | TGTGCCTGGAGTGACCGGAACCGGGACAGGGGAATGGAGCAGTACTTC | CAWSDRNRDRGMEQYF
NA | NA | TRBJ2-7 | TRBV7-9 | TGTGCCAGCAGCTTTGGCAGGGAATACGAGCAGTACTTC | CASSFGREYEQYF
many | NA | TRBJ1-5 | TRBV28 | TGTGCCAGCAGTTTAGGAGGTGGGCGTCTGGGCAATCAGCCCCAGCATTTT | CASSLGGGRLGNQPQHF
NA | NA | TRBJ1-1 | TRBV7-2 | TGTGCCAGCAGCTTAGAATGGGCCAACACTGAAGCTTTCTTT | CASSLEWANTEAFF
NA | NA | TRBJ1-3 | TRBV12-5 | TGTGCTAGTGGTTTGGCCCCGGGAAACACCATATATTTT | CASGLAPGNTIYF
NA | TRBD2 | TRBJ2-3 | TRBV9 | TGTGCCAGCAGCCCGAGACCCGGGACTAGCGGGGGGGACCTGCCAGATACGCAGTATTTT | CASSPRPGTSGGDLPDTQYF
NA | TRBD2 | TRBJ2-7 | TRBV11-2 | TGTGCCAGCAGCTTAGAAATTAGCGGGACGTCGCGCTACGAGCAGTACTTC | CASSLEISGTSRYEQYF
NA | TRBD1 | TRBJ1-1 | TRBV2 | TGTGCCAGCAGGATCAACAGGGGGGCTCCGAGGGAAGCTTTCTTT | CASRINRGAPREAFF
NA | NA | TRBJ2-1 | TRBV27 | TGTGCCTCAAAGGGGTACCCCTACAATGAGCAGTTCTTC | CASKGYPYNEQFF
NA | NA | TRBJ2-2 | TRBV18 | TGTGCCAGCGTCGAACTTATGGACACCGGGGAGCTGTTTTTT | CASVELMDTGELFF
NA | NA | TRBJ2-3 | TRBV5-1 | TGCGCCAGCAGGGGGAACGGGCGGGGAAATACGCAGTATTTT | CASRGNGRGNTQYF
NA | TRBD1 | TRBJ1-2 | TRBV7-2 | TGTGCCAGCAGCTTAGTTCCAGGGGGCAGCTATGGCTACACCTTC | CASSLVPGGSYGYTF
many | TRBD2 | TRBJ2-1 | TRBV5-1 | TGCGCCAGCAGCTTGGGCGGGGGGCGGACTTCCTACAATGAGCAGTTCTTC | CASSLGGGRTSYNEQFF
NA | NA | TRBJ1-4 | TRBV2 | TGTGCCAGCAGACAGATTAATGAAAAACTGTTTTTT | CASRQINEKLFF